This T cell receptor beta chain was recorded in a study of T cell changes during pregnancy in multiple sclerosis. Measured with immunoSEQ multiplex PCR; TCRdb has only the in-frame clones, and not every one. The profile shows tens of thousands of clones, just over 90% of them singletons. CDR1 and CDR2 (germline): MNHEY, SMNVEV (reference sequence). CDR3 length: 14 amino acids. Trimming removed 6 bases from V and 0 bases from J; junction bases left unmatched: 4. Sequencing was performed on peripheral blood, taken after pregnancy. The rearrangement links TRBV27 to TRBJ2-7; 8 nucleotides agree with TRBD1. The TCR originated in a female donor with multiple sclerosis, enrolled in a pregnancy study. Written as DNA, the CDR3 is TGTGCCAGCAGACGGACAGGGACCTCCTACGAGCAGTACTTC. As protein: CASRRTGTSYEQYF.